This TCR beta chain is from a study of cytomegalovirus exposure and HLA in healthy donors (dated by TCRdb to 2017 to 2019). About the full investigation: An earlier analysis of several hundred of the donors reported approximately 300 Gb of sequence data and 117 million unique TCR beta sequences from about 200 million T cells. In a later genetic analysis, genome-wide SNP genotypes for about three fifths of the roughly 670 donors were used, and that subset was treated as a discovery cohort. All discovery cohort repertoires had been generated using a single sequencing platform. In addition to the first cohort of around 670 subjects, a separate validation cohort of under 150 different subjects was used. Typing coverage differed by locus: A, B, C, DRB1 and DQB1 were typed in about 629-640 donors, DQA1 in roughly 500, DPA1 in approximately 610, and DPB1 in 400 to 480. Of the 300 to 500 genotyped donors, 65% to 90% were placed in the genetic ancestry cluster associated with self-reported Caucasian donors. The T cell repertoires of about 700 subjects were profiled by immunosequencing and related to cytomegalovirus serostatus. Alongside the repertoire data, information on donor age, sex, ethnicity and CMV serostatus was compiled. About 280 gigabases of sequencing data and around 80 million unique TCR sequences made up an early release that covered nearly 650 HLA-typed donors. Roughly 5 DR-DQ haplotypes were treated as single units for association and clustering because of strong linkage in the cohort. To predict cytomegalovirus infection status, the study brought together high-throughput TCR immunosequencing, statistical association of individual TCRs with disease status, and machine learning. Class I and class II HLA loci were covered by the typing at four-digit resolution. The aim of the study was to test whether cataloging public T cell receptors could identify signatures of past pathogen exposure. On average, roughly 200,000 unique TCR beta nucleotide sequences were sequenced per donor among more than 350 genotyped donors of the cohort, with around 19% of those sequences being non-productive. Rather than drawing on any new phenotypic data, the later analysis identified candidate immune exposures from TCR beta sequences and the way those sequences occurred across donors. A later analysis re-examined previously published TCR beta repertoires from more than 600 donors and added high-resolution HLA genotyping to investigate patterns of TCR occurrence. An earlier analysis of several hundred of the donors used high-throughput TCR beta sequencing to judge whether each TCR beta V gene segment behaved as functional or pseudogenic. Findings and caveats that apply to the study as a whole: Because counts were too low, seventeen rarely observed V segments, including chromosome 9 orphons, were excluded from the earlier analysis of 587 of the donors. The classifier was reported to diagnose cytomegalovirus status with high specificity and sensitivity in both the original and validation cohorts. Roughly uniform sequencing depth across donors was assumed in presence/absence analyses, although this assumption may not hold. In a later analysis, HLA-associated TCR beta chains showed more clonal expansion and lower generation probabilities than non-associated chains that were equally common. In vitro tests confirmed that a few of the cytomegalovirus-associated TCR beta chains recognize cytomegalovirus antigens. When HLA alleles, especially DR and DQ, strongly co-occurred, TCR associations were difficult to assign to individual alleles. A further reported finding was that TCR beta sequences accurately predicted the HLA-A and HLA-B alleles for most subjects in the first cohort. The authors suggested that the approach could potentially be extended to other disease states and immunological phenotypes. According to a later analysis, TCR association rates differed among HLA loci, with DRB1 alleles showing the most associated TCRs and HLA-C alleles showing the fewest. In a later genetic analysis, a missense DCLRE1C variant was associated with V-gene and J-gene trimming of TCR beta chains, and the association was replicated in an independent cohort. According to a later genetic analysis, donors in an Asian-associated ancestry cluster had fewer N-insertions in productive TCRs than the approximately 700-donor mean. Most TCR sequences were seen in very few donors, while some public TCRs were found in many individuals. The cohort was sequenced for TCR beta chains only, and without alpha or paired-chain data the features that could be detected were limited. A later analysis found that most CMV-associated TCR beta chains appeared HLA-restricted, with HLA associations seemingly driven largely by CMV exposure. Some IMGT-functional V segments, including TRBV6-2 and TRBV6-3, could not be distinguished by the 87-base-pair reads and were therefore excluded. Specific HLA alleles were associated with around 18,000 TCR beta sequences at a false discovery rate of 0.05 in a later analysis. A total of roughly 160 TCR beta chains were listed by the study as associated with cytomegalovirus. Because HLA typing was missing for some donors at each locus, association tests included only the typed subset. A cluster of highly shared sequence variants was judged likely to be a technical artifact of the sequencing pipeline. Immune exposure information for the cohort was limited to CMV serostatus. Broadly in line with IMGT annotations, most TCR beta V segments showed up in productive rearrangements about 90% or about 30% of the time in an earlier analysis of a few hundred of the donors. Several of the top co-occurrence clusters appeared to be linked to parvovirus B19, influenza, CMV and Epstein-Barr virus, according to a later analysis. Linkage disequilibrium might explain the correlated functional status among segregating V segments, but an unknown experimental factor could not be ruled out.

About this clone: Its cognate antigen has yet to be identified. Base qualities are missing; no much larger clone stands one base away. At the DNA level, this CDR3 is encoded by other sequences in the same sample as well.

CDR1 SGHRS and CDR2 YFSETQ are derived from the germline V gene. The CDR3 starts with the cysteine, ends with the phenylalanine, and has 14 residues. Solely the CDR3 DNA is kept, with 42 bases framed from the first base. A distance of 10 bases separates the germline ends of V and J, which lose 5 bases and 0 bases respectively. Library preparation employed the immunoSEQ multiplex PCR assay. For the multiplex PCR, a mixture combining 60 forward primers for TCR Vbeta segments and 13 reverse primers for TCR Jbeta segments was used. The CDR3 region of rearranged TCR beta genes was amplified from genomic DNA by a multiplex PCR assay. On the Illumina HiSeq System, the amplified TCR beta libraries were sequenced as 87-base-pair reads. The paper's processing steps were these. A later analysis tallied 75 million to 95 million unique TCR beta chains across the 600 to 700 repertoires, and about 12 million of those chains were shared by two or more donors. To remove PCR and sequencing errors, raw reads were error-corrected and collapsed into unique sequences using a nearest-neighbor algorithm that merged closely related sequences. V, D and J gene segments were assigned by aligning CDR3 sequences to IMGT reference sequences. For a sequence to be retained, at least a six-nucleotide match to both a V gene segment and a J gene segment was required. A rearrangement was called productive if the CDR3 had no stop codons and remained in frame with V and J, and every other rearrangement was called non-productive. Following IMGT convention, CDR3 was defined as the stretch from the second conserved V-encoded cysteine up to the conserved J-encoded phenylalanine. In an earlier analysis of roughly 580 of the donors, sequences lacking an unambiguous match to a single V gene segment were excluded. An earlier analysis of around 600 of the donors classified V segments as functional when productive rearrangements were above 56.7% and as segregating when the standard deviation between donors was above 5%. A statistical classification framework was built for diagnosing cytomegalovirus status from the catalog of TCR beta chain sequences. V and J gene assignment, in a later analysis, came from comparing TCR nucleotide sequences with IMGT/GENE-DB human TR gene sequences. A later analysis assigned CDR3 sequences and most-parsimonious VDJ recombination scenarios with the TCRdist pipeline. In a later analysis, every TCR beta chain was defined by the combination of its CDR3 amino acid sequence and its V-gene family, and reads without a unique V-gene family were dropped. In a later analysis, approximately 590 highly shared, low-generation-probability nucleotide sequences were removed to address suspected cross-contamination and a sequencing artifact. A later analysis calculated a clonal expansion index for each public chain from normalized within-repertoire ranks of inferred template counts. A later analysis computed generation probabilities with a VDJ recombination model fitted to out-of-frame rearrangements, and checked the results against IGoR. In a later analysis, hypergeometric tests were used to score TCR-TCR, TCR-HLA and TCR-CMV co-occurrence, with a repertoire-size bias correction applied to TCR pairs. In a later analysis, false discovery rates were estimated by permuting HLA or CMV assignments 20 times. In a later analysis, co-occurring TCRs were grouped using DBSCAN, with TCRdist sequence similarity added in when clustering inside HLA-allele-positive subsets. Repertoires with fewer than 30,000 or more than 120,000 public chains were left out of co-occurrence clustering, as were five repertoires with anomalous nucleotide sharing. Drawn from immuneACCESS, this table holds only the in-frame rearrangements with V and J called that TCRdb kept. Clones are partly lost; checked studies trace under half to an unresolved V gene and leave the rest unexplained. V, J and clone size are those of that table, while D and trimming were read from the DNA. This sample comprises approximately 140,000 clones, over 70% of them detected only once. The ten largest account for more than 0.85% of the sample.

The cohort comprised around 700 healthy bone marrow donors. Cohort members were all nominally healthy when sampled, although unrecorded immune exposures were likely present. The donor was CMV seronegative and belonged to the group of 350 to 400 seronegative cohort members. Each donor provided a peripheral blood sample, and peripheral blood mononuclear cells were used for TCR beta sequencing. The Qiagen DNeasy Blood Extraction Kit was used to extract genomic DNA from the blood cell samples. The receptor was isolated from a man aged 18 to 30 in good health and CMV-seronegative. This chain is built from TRBV5-1 and TRBJ2-3; TRBD2 could be the D gene, as 6 bases match. Sample: PBMCs. The DNA reads as follows: TGCGCCAGCAGAGCGGGCACTAGCACAGATACGCAGTATTTT. Its coded protein is CASRAGTSTDTQYF. The variable domain in full, with residues beyond the CDR3 obtained from the reference TRBV5-1 and TRBJ2-3 genes, is KAGVTQTPRYLIKTRGQQVTLSCSPISGHRSVSWYQQTPGQGLQFLFEYFSETQRNKGNFPGRFSGRQFSNSRSEMNVSTLELGDSALYLCASRAGTSTDTQYFGPGTRLTVL.